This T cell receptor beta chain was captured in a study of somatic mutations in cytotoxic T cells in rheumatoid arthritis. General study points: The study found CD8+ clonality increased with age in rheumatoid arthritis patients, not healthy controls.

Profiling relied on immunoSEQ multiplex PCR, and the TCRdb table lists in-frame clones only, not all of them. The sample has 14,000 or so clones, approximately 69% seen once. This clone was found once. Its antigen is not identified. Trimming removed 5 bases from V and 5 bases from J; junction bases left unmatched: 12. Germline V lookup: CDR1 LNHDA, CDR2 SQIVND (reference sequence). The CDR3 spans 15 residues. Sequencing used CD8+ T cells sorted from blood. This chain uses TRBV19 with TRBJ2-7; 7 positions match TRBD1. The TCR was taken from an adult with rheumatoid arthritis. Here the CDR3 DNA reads TGTGCCAGTAGTCCCCTCGCAGGGGGACGCAACGAGCAGTACTTC. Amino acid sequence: CASSPLAGGRNEQYF.